The 20 T cell receptor beta chains reported below all come from one sample, sequenced in a study of blood T cell repertoires in COVID-19. Sequencing was performed with immunoSEQ multiplex PCR; in TCRdb, only in-frame clones are kept and a portion is missing. The sample lists about 150,000 clones; 80% were seen once. The sample was peripheral blood. The receptors here all came from a man aged 60 to 69 with active or convalescent COVID-19.

The chain employs TRBV7-2 and TRBJ2-7, with D unresolved. The V gene lost 0 bases and the J gene lost 4 bases, with 13 bases spanning the gap. CDR1 and CDR2 from the germline V gene are SGHTA and FQGNSA. The CDR3 extends over 15 amino acids. CDR3 region: CASSLALRSGYEQYF. The CDR3 DNA follows: TGTGCCAGCAGCTTAGCGCTGAGGTCTGGATACGAGCAGTACTTC.

V is TRBV7-9 and J is TRBJ2-7; 10 bases fit TRBD2. With 5 bases clipped from V and 0 bases from J, the junction kept 4 bases outside the gene matches. Germline values: CDR1 SEHNR, CDR2 FQNEAQ (reference sequence). The CDR3 consists of 15 residues. CDR3 region: CASSLRTSGSYEQYF. The CDR3 nucleotides are TGTGCCAGCAGCCTCCGGACTAGCGGCTCCTACGAGCAGTACTTC. The complete variable domain, with remaining parts taken from reference TRBV7-9 and TRBJ2-7, reads DTGVSQNPRHKITKRGQNVTFRCDPISEHNRLYWYRQTLGQGPEFLTYFQNEAQLEKSRLLSDRFSAERPKGSFSTLEIQRTEQGDSAMYLCASSLRTSGSYEQYFGPGTRLTVT.

This clone was detected once. The chain combines TRBV19 with TRBJ1-5; the match to TRBD1 covers 11 bases. V shed 4 bases and J 4 bases; nucleotides not matched to a gene: 3. Germline V CDR1 and CDR2: LNHDA, SQIVND (reference sequence). CDR3 length: 15 residues. CDR3 amino acids: CASSKGQGVNQPQHF. CDR3 coding DNA: TGTGCCAGTAGTAAGGGACAGGGGGTTAATCAGCCCCAGCATTTT.

This clone was detected only once. The chain links TRBV9 to TRBJ2-7; perhaps TRBD2 as D (5 bases). The CDR3 is 15 amino acids. Germline-derived CDR1 and CDR2 are SGDLS and YYNGEE. Deletions cut 0 bases from V and 6 bases from J, with 16 bases between. Here the CDR3 DNA reads TGTGCCAGCAGCGTAGAGTGGACTCAGAGAGTCGAGCAGTACTTC. Amino acids: CASSVEWTQRVEQYF.

The genes are TRBV2 and TRBJ1-6; 8 nucleotides match TRBD1. The CDR3 spans 16 residues. Losses at the gene ends were 7 bases for V and 3 bases for J; bases not matched to a gene: 8. Germline values: CDR1 SNHLY, CDR2 FYNNEI. The CDR3 loop is CASNKNGQGYNSPLHF. As DNA, the CDR3 is TGTGCCAGCAATAAGAACGGACAGGGCTATAATTCACCCCTCCACTTT.

The chain links TRBV2 to TRBJ1-1; D remains unclear. Per the germline V gene, CDR1 is SNHLY and CDR2 is FYNNEI. The CDR3 runs 12 residues. Trimming removed 4 bases from V and 8 bases from J, with 11 bases in between. CDR3 DNA sequence: TGTGCCAGCAGTGGAAGTGGGCGAGAAGCTTTCTTT. Translation: CASSGSGREAFF. Complete variable domain (other parts from reference TRBV2 and TRBJ1-1): EPEVTQTPSHQVTQMGQEVILRCVPISNHLYFYWYRQILGQKVEFLVSFYNNEISEKSEIFDDQFSVERPDGSNFTLKIRSTKLEDSAMYFCASSGSGREAFFGQGTRLTVV.

On this clone itself: Other DNA variants within this sample encode the same CDR3. The rearrangement links TRBV5-6 to TRBJ2-7; weak D call: TRBD2 (7 bases). Trimming shortened V by 5 bases and J by 2 bases, and 14 bases separated the two germline ends. This CDR3 spans 14 amino acids. Germline CDR1 and CDR2: SGHDT and YYEEEE. The CDR3 here is CASSRGGLTYEQYF. The CDR3 nucleotides are TGTGCCAGCAGTAGGGGGGGCTTAACCTACGAGCAGTACTTC.

V gene TRBV7-2 combines with J gene TRBJ1-1; a possible D gene is TRBD1 (6 bases). Trimming removed 5 bases from V and 5 bases from J, with 15 bases in between. Germline CDR1 is SGHTA and CDR2 is FQGNSA. The CDR3 sequence is 14 residues long. The CDR3: CASSLITGSTEAFF. The CDR3 coding sequence is TGTGCCAGCAGCCTCATCACAGGGAGTACTGAAGCTTTCTTT.

The rearrangement links TRBV11-1 to TRBJ1-6; D not certain. V was shortened by 3 bases and J by 7 bases, with 10 bases between the two germline ends. In germline, CDR1 is SGHAT, CDR2 FQDESV (reference sequence). This CDR3 is 14 amino acids long. As DNA, the CDR3 is TGTGCCAGCAGCTTGAGGCAGCCGAATTCACCCCTCCACTTT. Protein sequence: CASSLRQPNSPLHF.

The rearrangement joins TRBV29-1 to TRBJ1-1; TRBD1 is a possible D gene (6 bases). This CDR3 region has 15 residues. Germline-derived CDR1 and CDR2 are SQVTM and ANQGSEA. The V end lost 2 bases, the J end lost 0 bases, and 13 bases lay between the germline ends. The DNA of the CDR3 is TGCAGCGTTGAACAAATCGACAGGATGAACACTGAAGCTTTCTTT. It is translated as CSVEQIDRMNTEAFF.

V and J are TRBV7-2 and TRBJ2-3; 7 positions match TRBD2. After removal of 1 base from V and 4 bases from J, the junction contained 14 bases not matched to a gene. Germline V gives CDR1 SGHTA, CDR2 FQGNSA. The CDR3 runs to 18 residues. CDR3 sequence reads: CASSLVSQGGSSSDTQYF. The CDR3 coding sequence is TGTGCCAGCAGCTTAGTATCTCAGGGCGGGAGTAGTTCAGATACGCAGTATTTT. Complete variable domain (other parts from reference TRBV7-2 and TRBJ2-3): GAGVSQSPSNKVTEKGKDVELRCDPISGHTALYWYRQSLGQGLEFLIYFQGNSAPDKSGLPSDRFSAERTGGSVSTLTIQRTQQEDSAVYLCASSLVSQGGSSSDTQYFGPGTRLTVL.

This clone was observed a few times. The gene calls are TRBV27 and TRBJ1-5, with TRBD1 as a possible D gene (5 bases). This CDR3 comprises 14 residues. The germline V gene encodes CDR1 MNHEY and CDR2 SMNVEV (reference sequence). Trimming stripped 4 bases from V and 1 base from J, with 8 bases between. Here the CDR3 DNA reads TGTGCCAGCAGTTGGGGCAGGAGCAATCAGCCCCAGCATTTT. As protein: CASSWGRSNQPQHF.

DNA for the CDR3: TGCGCCAGCAGCGGGACAGGGTTCTCTGGGGCCAACGTCCTGACTTTC. Amino acids: CASSGTGFSGANVLTF. This chain links TRBV5-1 with TRBJ2-6; 9 positions agree with TRBD1. V lost 4 bases and J lost 0; bases outside the gene matches: 2. Per germline, CDR1 SGHRS and CDR2 YFSETQ. This CDR3 comprises 16 residues.

The chain couples TRBV6-5 to TRBJ1-1; a possible D gene is TRBD1 (6 bases). The CDR3 has 11 residues. The germline CDR1 and CDR2 sequences are MNHEY and SVGAGI. Trimming stripped 6 bases from V and 6 bases from J, with 8 bases between. The CDR3 loop is CASRQGPEAFF. The CDR3 DNA is TGTGCCAGCAGACAGGGCCCTGAAGCTTTCTTT.

The chain carries TRBV6-2 or TRBV6-3 and TRBJ2-2; 14 nucleotides match TRBD2. The CDR3 is made up of 17 amino acids. Trimming cost V 6 bases and J 4 bases; bases outside gene matches: 7. Germline CDR1 is MNHEY and CDR2 is SVGEGT. The CDR3 DNA reads TGTGCCAGCAGCACCCGACTAGCGGGAGGGATCACCGGGGAGCTGTTTTTT. Amino acids: CASSTRLAGGITGELFF.

In its sample, this clone was seen a few times. J is TRBJ1-4 and V is TRBV5-1; D may be TRBD1 (5 bases). Germline V gene data show CDR1 as SGHRS and CDR2 as YFSETQ. V shed 4 bases and J shed 7 bases, with 17 bases lying between them. The CDR3 sequence is 15 residues long. This CDR3 is CASSLQDSPGEKLFF. The CDR3 DNA follows: TGCGCCAGCAGCCTCCAAGACAGTCCGGGTGAAAAACTGTTTTTT. Looking up the rest from reference TRBV5-1 and TRBJ1-4 gives the full variable domain: KAGVTQTPRYLIKTRGQQVTLSCSPISGHRSVSWYQQTPGQGLQFLFEYFSETQRNKGNFPGRFSGRQFSNSRSEMNVSTLELGDSALYLCASSLQDSPGEKLFFGSGTQLSVL.

This clone occurred a few times. The chain joins TRBV6-5 to TRBJ2-3; TRBD2 agrees at 11 bases. The CDR3 runs to 15 residues. Germline CDR1 reads MNHEY; CDR2 reads SVGAGI. With 5 bases clipped from V and 3 bases from J, the junction kept 4 bases outside the gene matches. The CDR3 DNA reads as TGTGCCAGCAGTCCACTAGCGGGAGAGACAGATACGCAGTATTTT. Encoded protein: CASSPLAGETDTQYF.

V is TRBV6-1 and J is TRBJ1-2; the D gene is possibly TRBD1 (5 bases). The CDR3 runs to 14 residues. CDR1 MNHNS and CDR2 SASEGT come from the germline V gene. V shed 1 base and J shed 8 bases, with 14 bases lying between them. CDR3 bases: TGTGCCAGCAGTGAAGGTGGCAGGGAATGGGGCTACACCTTC. This translates into CASSEGGREWGYTF.

This rearrangement joins TRBV5-1 to TRBJ1-2; TRBD1 is a possible D gene (5 bases). The CDR3 extends over 15 amino acids. Germline V gene data show CDR1 as SGHRS and CDR2 as YFSETQ. V was shortened by 4 bases and J by 3 bases, with 16 bases between the two germline ends. CDR3 sequence (DNA): TGCGCCAGCAGCCTGGCGGCAGGGAGGTACTATGGCTACACCTTC. This codes for CASSLAAGRYYGYTF.

This clone was counted once. The chain recombines TRBV24-1 with TRBJ2-6; 9 bases line up with TRBD1. Germline V lookup: CDR1 KGHDR, CDR2 SFDVKD. This CDR3 comprises 16 residues. V shed 9 bases and J 4 bases; nucleotides not matched to a gene: 9. The chain's CDR3 is CATSQTGGFGANVLTF. CDR3 DNA sequence: TGTGCCACCTCACAGACAGGGGGGTTCGGGGCCAACGTCCTGACTTTC.